The 5 T cell receptor beta chains reported below all come from one sample, sequenced in a study of cytomegalovirus exposure and HLA in healthy donors. The PCR used 60 Vbeta and 13 Jbeta primers. Generated by immunoSEQ multiplex PCR, the TCRdb table keeps only in-frame clones and is missing some. The sample has around 130,000 clones, approximately 78% seen once. The sequenced material came from PBMCs. These TCRs come from a human donor in good health.

As for this clone: The sample contains more than one DNA sequence encoding this CDR3. The V and J genes are TRBV5-1 and TRBJ1-4; TRBD1 might be the D (6 bases). The V and J ends lost 3 bases and 5 bases respectively, with 11 bases between them. The CDR3 is made up of 14 amino acids. Per germline, CDR1 SGHRS and CDR2 YFSETQ. The CDR3 nucleotides read TGCGCCAGCAGCTCAGGGAGGGGGAATGAAAAACTGTTTTTT. This codes for CASSSGRGNEKLFF.

This chain uses TRBV5-1 with TRBJ2-7; D is perhaps TRBD1 (6 bases). V shed 4 bases and J shed 7 bases, with 12 bases lying between them. This CDR3 contains 12 residues. The germline V gene encodes CDR1 SGHRS and CDR2 YFSETQ. The CDR3 bases are TGCGCCAGCAGCGATACTAGGGGGGAGCAGTACTTC. It yields the protein CASSDTRGEQYF. The variable domain in full, with the rest retrieved from reference TRBV5-1 and TRBJ2-7, is KAGVTQTPRYLIKTRGQQVTLSCSPISGHRSVSWYQQTPGQGLQFLFEYFSETQRNKGNFPGRFSGRQFSNSRSEMNVSTLELGDSALYLCASSDTRGEQYFGPGTRLTVT.

This chain uses TRBV13 with TRBJ2-6; D gene unclear. Trimming shortened V by 5 bases and J by 0 bases, and 11 bases separated the two germline ends. The germline V gene has CDR1 PRHDT and CDR2 FYEKMQ (reference sequence). This CDR3 region has 16 residues. This CDR3 reads CASSRHTGSGANVLTF. In DNA, the CDR3 is TGTGCCAGCAGCCGACATACCGGCTCTGGGGCCAACGTCCTGACTTTC.

The table lists this clone with a few counts. The chain joins TRBV18 to TRBJ2-5; tentative D call: TRBD2 (6 bases). V lost 5 bases, J lost 3 bases, and 10 bases lay in between. The CDR3 has 13 amino acids. Germline CDR1 KGHSH, CDR2 LQKENI. The CDR3 is CASSEGGKETQYF. For the CDR3, the DNA is TGTGCCAGCTCAGAAGGAGGGAAAGAGACCCAGTACTTC.

The CDR3 DNA sequence: TGTGCCAGCAGTTTTGAAGGAGCCCTAGTCTCTGGGGCCAACGTCCTGACTTTC. Its protein is CASSFEGALVSGANVLTF. The V gene is TRBV27, the J gene TRBJ2-6; D ambiguous. Germline assignment: CDR1 MNHEY and CDR2 SMNVEV (reference sequence). This CDR3 spans 18 amino acids. V was trimmed by 3 bases and J by 0 bases, leaving 15 bases between them.